This TCR beta chain was captured by sequencing in a study of graft-versus-host responses after intestinal transplantation. Study in general: Among the recipients, transplants were multivisceral, liver-intestinal, or isolated intestinal. Anti-thymocyte globulin induction preceded two to four years of tacrolimus and steroid maintenance in all recipients.

On this clone: Its antigen is undetermined.

This CDR3 has 16 amino acids. Whole-study results and caveats: Recipient marrow contained GvH clones, some of which appeared first in ileum or blood. Patients with graft-donor T cell macrochimerism had high graft-versus-host to host-versus-graft clonal ratios in allografts.

Data came from immunoSEQ multiplex PCR; TCRdb stores just in-frame clones and leaves some out. The table records fewer than 100,000 clones, roughly 86% of them present only once. The source was PBMCs, collected 255 days after intestinal transplant. This chain links TRBV12-2 with TRBJ1-5. TRBV12-2 is flagged as a pseudogene. The receptor comes from a human patient who received an intestinal transplant, so some T cells may come from the graft donor. CDR3 sequence reads: CASRFQPEGTNQPQHF. The CDR3 DNA reads TGTGCAAGTCGCTTCCAACCTGAGGGTACGAATCAGCCCCAGCATTTT.